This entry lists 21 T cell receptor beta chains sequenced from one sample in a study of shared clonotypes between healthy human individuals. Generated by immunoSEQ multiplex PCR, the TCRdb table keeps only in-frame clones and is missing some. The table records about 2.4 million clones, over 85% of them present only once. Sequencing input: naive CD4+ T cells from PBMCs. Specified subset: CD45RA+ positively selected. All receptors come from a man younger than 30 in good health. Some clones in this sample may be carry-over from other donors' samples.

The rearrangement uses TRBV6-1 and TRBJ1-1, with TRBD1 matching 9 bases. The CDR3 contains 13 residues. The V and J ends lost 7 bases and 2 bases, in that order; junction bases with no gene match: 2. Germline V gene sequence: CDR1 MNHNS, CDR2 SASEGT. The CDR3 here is CASNRGLNTEAFF. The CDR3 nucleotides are TGTGCCAGCAACAGGGGGCTTAACACTGAAGCTTTCTTT.

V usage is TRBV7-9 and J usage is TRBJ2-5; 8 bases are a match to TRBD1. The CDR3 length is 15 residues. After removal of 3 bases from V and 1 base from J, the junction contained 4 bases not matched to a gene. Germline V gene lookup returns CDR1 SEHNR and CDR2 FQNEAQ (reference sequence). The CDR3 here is CASSFGQGAQETQYF. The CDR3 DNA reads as TGTGCCAGCAGCTTCGGACAGGGAGCCCAAGAGACCCAGTACTTC.

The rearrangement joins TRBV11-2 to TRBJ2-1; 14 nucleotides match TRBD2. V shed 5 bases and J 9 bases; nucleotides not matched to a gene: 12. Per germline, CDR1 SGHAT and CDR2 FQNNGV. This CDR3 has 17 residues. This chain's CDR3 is CASSPWTSGRLVSEQFF. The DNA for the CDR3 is TGTGCCAGCAGCCCATGGACTAGCGGGAGGCTCGTTAGTGAGCAGTTCTTC.

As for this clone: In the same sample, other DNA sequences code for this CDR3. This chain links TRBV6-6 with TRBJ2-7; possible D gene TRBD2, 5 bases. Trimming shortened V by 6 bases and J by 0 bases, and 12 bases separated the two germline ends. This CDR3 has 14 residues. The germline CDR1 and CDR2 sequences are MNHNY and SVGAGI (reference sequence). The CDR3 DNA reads TGTGCCAGCAGACGAAGCGGCAGCTCCTACGAGCAGTACTTC. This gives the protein CASRRSGSSYEQYF.

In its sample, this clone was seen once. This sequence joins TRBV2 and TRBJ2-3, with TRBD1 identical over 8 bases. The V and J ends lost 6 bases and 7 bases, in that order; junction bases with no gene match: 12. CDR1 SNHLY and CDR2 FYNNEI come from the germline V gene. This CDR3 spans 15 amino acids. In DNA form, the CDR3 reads TGTGCCAGCAGGCCCATGTCTACAGGGGGAAATACGCAGTATTTT. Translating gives CASRPMSTGGNTQYF.

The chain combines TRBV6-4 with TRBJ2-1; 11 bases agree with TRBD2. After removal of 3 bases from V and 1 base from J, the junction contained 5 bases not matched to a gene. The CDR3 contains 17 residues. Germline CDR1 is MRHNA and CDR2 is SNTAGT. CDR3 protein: CASSERPSGRSYNEQFF. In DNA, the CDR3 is TGTGCCAGCAGTGAAAGACCTAGCGGGAGGTCCTACAATGAGCAGTTCTTC.

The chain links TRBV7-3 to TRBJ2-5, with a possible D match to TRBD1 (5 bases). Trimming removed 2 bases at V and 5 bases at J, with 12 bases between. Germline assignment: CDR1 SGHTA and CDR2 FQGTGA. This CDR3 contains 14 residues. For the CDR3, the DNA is TGTGCCAGCAGCTTATCCTCAGGGCCGGAGACCCAGTACTTC. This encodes CASSLSSGPETQYF.

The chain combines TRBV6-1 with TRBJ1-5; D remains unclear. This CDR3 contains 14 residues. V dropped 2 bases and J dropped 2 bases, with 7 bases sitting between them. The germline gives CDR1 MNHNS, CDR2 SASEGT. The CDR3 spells CASSETTGNQPQHF. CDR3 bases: TGTGCCAGCAGTGAAACGACGGGCAATCAGCCCCAGCATTTT.

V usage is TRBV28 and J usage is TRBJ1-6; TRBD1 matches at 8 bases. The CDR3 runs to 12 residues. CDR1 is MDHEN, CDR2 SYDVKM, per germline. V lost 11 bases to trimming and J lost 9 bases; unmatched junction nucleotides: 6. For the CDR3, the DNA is TGTGCCTTGGGACAGGCGAGTTCACCCCTCCACTTT. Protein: CALGQASSPLHF. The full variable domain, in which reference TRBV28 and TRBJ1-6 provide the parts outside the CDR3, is DVKVTQSSRYLVKRTGEKVFLECVQDMDHENMFWYRQDPGLGLRLIYFSYDVKMKEKGDIPEGYSVSREKKERFSLILESASTNQTSMYLCALGQASSPLHFGNGTRLTVT.

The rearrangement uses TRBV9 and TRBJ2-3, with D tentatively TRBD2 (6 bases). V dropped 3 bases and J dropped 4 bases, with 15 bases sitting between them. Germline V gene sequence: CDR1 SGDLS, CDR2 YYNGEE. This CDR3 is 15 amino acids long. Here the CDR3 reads CASSGPGEKADTQYF. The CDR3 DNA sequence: TGTGCCAGCAGCGGACCGGGAGAGAAGGCAGATACGCAGTATTTT.

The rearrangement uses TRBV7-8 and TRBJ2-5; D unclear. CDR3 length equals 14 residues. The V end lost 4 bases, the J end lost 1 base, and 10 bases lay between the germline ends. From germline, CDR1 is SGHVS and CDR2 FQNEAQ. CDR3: CASSSTEGQETQYF. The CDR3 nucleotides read TGTGCCAGCAGCTCCACAGAAGGCCAAGAGACCCAGTACTTC.

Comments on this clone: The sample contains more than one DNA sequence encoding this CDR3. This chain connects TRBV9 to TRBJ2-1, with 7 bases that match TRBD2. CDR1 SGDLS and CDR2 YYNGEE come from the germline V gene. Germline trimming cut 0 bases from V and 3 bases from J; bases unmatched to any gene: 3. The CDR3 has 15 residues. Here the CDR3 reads CASSVAGGGYNEQFF. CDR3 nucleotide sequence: TGTGCCAGCAGCGTAGCGGGAGGCGGCTACAATGAGCAGTTCTTC.

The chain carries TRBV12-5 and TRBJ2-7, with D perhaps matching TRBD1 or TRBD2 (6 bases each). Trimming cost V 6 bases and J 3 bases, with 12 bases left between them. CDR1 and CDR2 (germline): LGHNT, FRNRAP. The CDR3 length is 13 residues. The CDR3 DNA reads TGTGCTAGTGGCCGCGGGGACAACTACGAGCAGTACTTC. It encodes CASGRGDNYEQYF.

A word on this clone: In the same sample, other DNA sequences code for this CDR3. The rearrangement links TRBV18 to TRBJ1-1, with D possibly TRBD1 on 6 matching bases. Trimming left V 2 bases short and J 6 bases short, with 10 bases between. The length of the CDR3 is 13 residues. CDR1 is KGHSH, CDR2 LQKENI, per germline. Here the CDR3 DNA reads TGTGCCAGCTCACCAGACAGGCGGGCTGAAGCTTTCTTT. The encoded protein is CASSPDRRAEAFF. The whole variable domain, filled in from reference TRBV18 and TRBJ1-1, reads NAGVMQNPRHLVRRRGQEARLRCSPMKGHSHVYWYRQLPEEGLKFMVYLQKENIIDESGMPKERFSAEFPKEGPSILRIQQVVRGDSAAYFCASSPDRRAEAFFGQGTRLTVV.

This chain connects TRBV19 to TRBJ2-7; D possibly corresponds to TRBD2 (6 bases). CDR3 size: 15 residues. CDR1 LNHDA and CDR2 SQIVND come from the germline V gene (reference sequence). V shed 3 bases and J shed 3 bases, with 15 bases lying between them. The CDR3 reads CASSMEHVADYEQYF. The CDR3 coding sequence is TGTGCCAGTAGTATGGAACACGTAGCGGACTACGAGCAGTACTTC.

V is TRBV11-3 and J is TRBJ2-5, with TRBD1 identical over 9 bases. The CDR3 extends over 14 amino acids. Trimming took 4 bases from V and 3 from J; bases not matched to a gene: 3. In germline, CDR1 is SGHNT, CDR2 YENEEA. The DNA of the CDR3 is TGTGCCAGCAGCTCTGGGACAGGGAAAGAGACCCAGTACTTC. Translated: CASSSGTGKETQYF. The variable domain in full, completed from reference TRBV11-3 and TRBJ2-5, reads EAGVVQSPRYKIIEKKQPVAFWCNPISGHNTLYWYLQNLGQGPELLIRYENEEAVDDSQLPKDRFSAERLKGVDSTLKIQPAELGDSAVYLCASSSGTGKETQYFGPGTRLLVL.

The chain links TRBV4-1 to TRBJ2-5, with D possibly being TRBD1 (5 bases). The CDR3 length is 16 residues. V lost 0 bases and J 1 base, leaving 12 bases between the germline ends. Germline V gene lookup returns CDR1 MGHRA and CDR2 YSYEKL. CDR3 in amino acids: CASSQEANQGQETQYF. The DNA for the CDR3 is TGCGCCAGCAGCCAAGAGGCCAATCAGGGCCAAGAGACCCAGTACTTC.

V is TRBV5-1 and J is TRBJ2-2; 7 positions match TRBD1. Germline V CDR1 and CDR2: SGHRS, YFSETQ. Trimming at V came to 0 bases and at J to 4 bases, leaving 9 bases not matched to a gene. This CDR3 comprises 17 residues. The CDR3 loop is CASSLVLTGDRTGELFF. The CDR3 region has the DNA TGCGCCAGCAGCTTGGTCCTAACAGGGGACCGCACCGGGGAGCTGTTTTTT.

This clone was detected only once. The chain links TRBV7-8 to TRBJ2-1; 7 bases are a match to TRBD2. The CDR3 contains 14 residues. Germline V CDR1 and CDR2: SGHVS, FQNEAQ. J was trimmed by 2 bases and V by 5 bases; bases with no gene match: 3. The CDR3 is CASSNGGAYNEQFF. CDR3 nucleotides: TGTGCCAGCAGCAATGGGGGGGCCTACAATGAGCAGTTCTTC.

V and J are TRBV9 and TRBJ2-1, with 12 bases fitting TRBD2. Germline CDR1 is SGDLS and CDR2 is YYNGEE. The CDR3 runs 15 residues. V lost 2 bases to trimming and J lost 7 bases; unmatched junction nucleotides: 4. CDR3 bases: TGTGCCAGCAGCGTCCTAGCGGGAGGGGTAAATGAGCAGTTCTTC. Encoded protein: CASSVLAGGVNEQFF.

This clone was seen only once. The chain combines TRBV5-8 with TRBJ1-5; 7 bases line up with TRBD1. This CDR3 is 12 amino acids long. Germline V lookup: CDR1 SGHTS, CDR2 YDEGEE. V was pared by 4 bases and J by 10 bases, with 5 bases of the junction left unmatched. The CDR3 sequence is CASSKTGSPQHF. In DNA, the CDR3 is TGTGCCAGCAGCAAGACAGGGTCTCCCCAGCATTTT. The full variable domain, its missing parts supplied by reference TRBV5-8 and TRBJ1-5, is EAGVTQSPTHLIKTRGQQATLRCSPISGHTSVYWYQQALGLGLQFLLWYDEGEERNRGNFPPRFSGRQFPNYSSELNVNALELEDSALYLCASSKTGSPQHFGDGTRLSIL.